What follows are 22 T cell receptor beta chains derived from one specimen sequenced in a study of blood T cell repertoires in COVID-19. Data came from immunoSEQ multiplex PCR; TCRdb stores just in-frame clones and leaves some out. The sample lists hundreds of thousands of clones; around 80% were seen once. Input material: peripheral blood. The receptors come from a woman of 80 years or more with acute or convalescent COVID-19.

This chain joins TRBV6-2 or TRBV6-3 and TRBJ1-5, with unresolved D. The CDR3 is 21 residues long. CDR1 and CDR2 (germline): MNHEY, SVGEGT. V lost 4 bases and J 0 bases, leaving 28 bases between the germline ends. CDR3: CASSFQRRSGSAIYSNQPQHF. Here the CDR3 DNA reads TGTGCCAGCAGTTTTCAACGCCGGTCGGGGTCAGCCATTTATAGCAATCAGCCCCAGCATTTT.

The chain is built from TRBV18 and TRBJ2-2; 9 bases are shared with TRBD2. Losses at the gene ends were 3 bases for V and 6 bases for J; bases not matched to a gene: 5. The CDR3 has 15 residues. CDR1 and CDR2 from the germline V gene are KGHSH and LQKENI. CDR3 in amino acids: CASSPSGRGSGELFF. CDR3 in DNA: TGTGCCAGCTCACCTAGCGGGAGAGGATCCGGGGAGCTGTTTTTT.

The V and J genes are TRBV5-1 and TRBJ1-4, with a possible D match to TRBD1 (6 bases). Germline V CDR1 and CDR2: SGHRS, YFSETQ. V lost 4 bases and J lost 4, with 11 bases in between. The CDR3 has 14 residues. The CDR3 bases are TGCGCCAGCAGCCCGACAGGAGGTAATGAAAAACTGTTTTTT. Encoded protein: CASSPTGGNEKLFF.

The gene calls are TRBV6-2 or TRBV6-3 and TRBJ1-5; D remains unclear. V dropped 0 bases and J dropped 3 bases, with 18 bases sitting between them. The germline V gene has CDR1 MNHEY and CDR2 SVGEGT. This CDR3 is 18 amino acids long. The CDR3 loop reads CASSYSNLHRSPNQPQHF. For the CDR3, the DNA is TGTGCCAGCAGTTACTCGAATCTTCACCGCAGTCCCAATCAGCCCCAGCATTTT.

CDR3 DNA sequence: TGCGCCAGCAGCATGGGACAGGGGCCTAACTATGGCTACACCTTC. Its translation is CASSMGQGPNYGYTF. The chain employs TRBV5-1 and TRBJ1-2, with 10 bases aligning to TRBD1. Trimming cost V 4 bases and J 0 bases; bases outside gene matches: 3. Looked up from germline, CDR1 is SGHRS and CDR2 is YFSETQ. This CDR3 is 15 amino acids long.

The V and J genes are TRBV2 and TRBJ2-1, with 8 bases matching TRBD2. CDR3 size: 17 residues. V lost 3 bases and J lost 7; bases outside the gene matches: 14. Per the germline V gene, CDR1 is SNHLY and CDR2 is FYNNEI. This CDR3 reads CASSDFRGGAMWNEQFF. The DNA for the CDR3 is TGTGCCAGCAGTGATTTCCGGGGGGGCGCGATGTGGAATGAGCAGTTCTTC.

This chain uses TRBV6-5 with TRBJ1-1, with 7 bases matching TRBD1. The CDR3 has 14 amino acids. Per the germline V gene, CDR1 is MNHEY and CDR2 is SVGAGI. V was pared by 5 bases and J by 0 bases, with 3 bases of the junction left unmatched. CDR3 amino acids: CASSITGVNTEAFF. The CDR3 coding sequence is TGTGCCAGCAGTATAACAGGGGTGAACACTGAAGCTTTCTTT.

The V and J genes are TRBV3-1 (or the pseudogene TRBV3-2) and TRBJ1-6; 7 bases line up with TRBD1. Germline CDR1 LGHDT, CDR2 YNNKEL (reference sequence). This CDR3 contains 17 residues. V dropped 5 bases and J dropped 10; count of bases not matched to a gene: 17. CDR3 in DNA: TGTGCCAGCAGCGTACGCCATCCGGGACAGTCTGGCTCACCCCTCCACTTT. Protein sequence: CASSVRHPGQSGSPLHF.

The chain combines TRBV28 with TRBJ1-4; 7 bases are a match to TRBD1. The CDR3 runs 16 residues. With 3 bases clipped from V and 4 bases from J, the junction kept 8 bases outside the gene matches. Germline loops: CDR1 MDHEN, CDR2 SYDVKM. The CDR3, as DNA: TGTGCCAGCAGTTTGGGTCGGGGACAGCATAATGAAAAACTGTTTTTT. Its translation is CASSLGRGQHNEKLFF.

V and J are TRBV6-4 and TRBJ1-1, with D maybe TRBD1 (6 bases). The CDR3 contains 17 residues. Germline CDR1 MRHNA, CDR2 SNTAGT. Between the trimmed V and J ends, which lost 6 bases and 1 base, there was a span of 21 bases. In DNA form, the CDR3 reads TGTGCCAGCAGCCCGAGGCGGGGGCGCTTGGGGAACACTGAAGCTTTCTTT. It specifies CASSPRRGRLGNTEAFF.

The genes are TRBV7-9 and TRBJ2-5; D might be TRBD2 (5 bases). V dropped 5 bases and J dropped 3 bases, with 13 bases sitting between them. There are 14 residues in the CDR3. Per the germline V gene, CDR1 is SEHNR and CDR2 is FQNEAQ (reference sequence). The CDR3 loop reads CASSPGLFEETQYF. CDR3 in DNA: TGTGCCAGCAGCCCCGGACTCTTCGAAGAGACCCAGTACTTC.

This clone was picked up one time. The chain recombines TRBV5-1 with TRBJ2-5; 9 nucleotides line up with TRBD2. With V trimmed by 0 bases and J by 5 bases, 8 bases remained unmatched. Germline CDR1 reads SGHRS; CDR2 reads YFSETQ. The CDR3 is 16 residues long. The CDR3 DNA reads TGCGCCAGCAGCTTGGCAGGCGGGGGGGCCGACGAGACCCAGTACTTC. It yields the protein CASSLAGGGADETQYF. The variable domain in full, completed from reference TRBV5-1 and TRBJ2-5, reads KAGVTQTPRYLIKTRGQQVTLSCSPISGHRSVSWYQQTPGQGLQFLFEYFSETQRNKGNFPGRFSGRQFSNSRSEMNVSTLELGDSALYLCASSLAGGGADETQYFGPGTRLLVL.

The rearrangement links TRBV6-6 to TRBJ1-2; no firm D call. Trimming shortened V by 5 bases and J by 4 bases, and 14 bases separated the two germline ends. CDR1 is MNHNY, CDR2 SVGAGI, per germline (reference sequence). The CDR3 runs to 14 residues. The CDR3 sequence is CASSDPGSFYGYTF. The CDR3 DNA reads as TGTGCCAGCAGTGACCCCGGGAGCTTCTATGGCTACACCTTC.

The chain has TRBV28 and TRBJ1-6; 12 nucleotides match TRBD1. This CDR3 is 17 amino acids long. The germline V gene encodes CDR1 MDHEN and CDR2 SYDVKM. With 3 bases clipped from V and 8 bases from J, the junction kept 8 bases outside the gene matches. CDR3 nucleotides: TGTGCCAGCAGTTTGTTCGGGACAGGGGGCCGGCATTCACCCCTCCACTTT. It translates to CASSLFGTGGRHSPLHF.

V and J are TRBV9 and TRBJ2-7; the D is unclear. This CDR3 spans 14 amino acids. Germline assignment: CDR1 SGDLS and CDR2 YYNGEE. V lost 4 bases, J lost 2 bases, and 13 bases lay in between. CDR3 amino acids: CASSPDLGPYEQYF. The CDR3 DNA reads TGTGCCAGCAGCCCAGATCTGGGCCCCTACGAGCAGTACTTC. The full variable domain, rest sourced from reference TRBV9 and TRBJ2-7, is DSGVTQTPKHLITATGQRVTLRCSPRSGDLSVYWYQQSLDQGLQFLIQYYNGEERAKGNILERFSAQQFPDLHSELNLSSLELGDSALYFCASSPDLGPYEQYFGPGTRLTVT.

The chain employs TRBV29-1 and TRBJ1-1, with D unresolved. V was shortened by 4 bases and J by 0 bases, with 9 bases between the two germline ends. The CDR3 length is 13 residues. CDR1 and CDR2 (germline): SQVTM, ANQGSEA. The CDR3 protein is CSVGPLMNTEAFF. CDR3 sequence (DNA): TGCAGCGTTGGGCCCCTGATGAACACTGAAGCTTTCTTT.

This clone turned up a few times. V usage is TRBV6-5 and J usage is TRBJ2-3; TRBD2 matches 9 bases. The CDR3 extends over 16 amino acids. Germline lookup yields CDR1 MNHEY and CDR2 SVGAGI. Trimming cost V 2 bases and J 4 bases; bases outside gene matches: 7. This CDR3 reads CASSYGQREVADTQYF. The CDR3 coding sequence is TGTGCCAGCAGTTACGGGCAGCGGGAGGTCGCAGATACGCAGTATTTT.

V usage is TRBV6-2 or TRBV6-3 and J usage is TRBJ2-3; 11 positions agree with TRBD1. This CDR3 comprises 20 residues. V lost 0 bases, J lost 0 bases, and 11 bases stayed unmatched. Germline CDR1 and CDR2: MNHEY and SVGEGT. The CDR3 region is CASSYSSSGTGGVSTDTQYF. The CDR3 DNA is TGTGCCAGCAGTTACTCCTCATCCGGGACAGGGGGTGTAAGCACAGATACGCAGTATTTT.

In this sample, this clone turned up once. The junction shows a germline mismatch at one end, possibly a read error. The chain combines TRBV7-7 with TRBJ2-3, with 9 bases matching TRBD1. The CDR3 has 13 amino acids. Germline V gives CDR1 SSHAT, CDR2 FNYEAQ (reference sequence). The CDR3 DNA reads TGTGCTAGCAGCTCGGACAGGGGAGATACGCAGTATTTT. It translates to CASSSDRGDTQYF.

The gene calls are TRBV11-3 and TRBJ2-1, with a possible D match to TRBD1 (6 bases). The germline V gene has CDR1 SGHNT and CDR2 YENEEA. V lost 1 base and J lost 5, with 15 bases in between. The CDR3 runs 16 residues. This CDR3 is CASSLGPGDADNEQFF. The DNA of the CDR3 is TGTGCCAGCAGCTTAGGTCCAGGGGACGCAGACAATGAGCAGTTCTTC.

The CDR3 loop is CASSPIPKETQYF. As DNA, the CDR3 is TGTGCCAGCAGCCCTATCCCCAAGGAGACCCAGTACTTC. The V and J genes are TRBV27 and TRBJ2-5; D unresolved. V shed 6 bases and J shed 5 bases, with 13 bases lying between them. The CDR3 loop spans 13 amino acids. Looked up from germline, CDR1 is MNHEY and CDR2 is SMNVEV (reference sequence).

This chain links TRBV12-3 or TRBV12-4 with TRBJ2-7, with 7 nucleotides matching TRBD1. The junction had 6 bases not matched to a gene; V was cut back by 3 bases and J by 7 bases. The CDR3 contains 13 residues. The CDR3 loop is CASSLGTVREQYF. The CDR3 DNA follows: TGTGCCAGCAGTTTGGGGACAGTGAGAGAGCAGTACTTC.